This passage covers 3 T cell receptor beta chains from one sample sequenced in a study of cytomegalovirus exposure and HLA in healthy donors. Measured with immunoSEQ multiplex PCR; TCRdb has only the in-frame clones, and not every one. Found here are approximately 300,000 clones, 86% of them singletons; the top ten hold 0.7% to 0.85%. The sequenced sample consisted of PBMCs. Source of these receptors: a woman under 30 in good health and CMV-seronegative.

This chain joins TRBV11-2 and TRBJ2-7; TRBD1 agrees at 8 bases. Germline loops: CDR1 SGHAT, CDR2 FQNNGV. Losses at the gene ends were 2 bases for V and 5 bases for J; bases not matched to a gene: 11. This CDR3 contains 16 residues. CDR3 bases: TGTGCCAGCAGCTTAACAAGGACAGGGCCGGTGGACGAGCAGTACTTC. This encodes CASSLTRTGPVDEQYF.

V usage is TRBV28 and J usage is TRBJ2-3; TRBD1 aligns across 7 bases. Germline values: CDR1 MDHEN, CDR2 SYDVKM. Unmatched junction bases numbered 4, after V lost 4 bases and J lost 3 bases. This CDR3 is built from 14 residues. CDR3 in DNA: TGTGCCAGCAGTTCACCACAGGGGACAGATACGCAGTATTTT. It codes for CASSSPQGTDTQYF.

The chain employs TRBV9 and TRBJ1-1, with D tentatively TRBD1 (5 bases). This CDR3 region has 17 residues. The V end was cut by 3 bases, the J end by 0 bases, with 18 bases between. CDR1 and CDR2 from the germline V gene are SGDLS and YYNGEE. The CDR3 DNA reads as TGTGCCAGCAGCGCCTTTCTAACAGGACCTATGAACACTGAAGCTTTCTTT. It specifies CASSAFLTGPMNTEAFF.